The clone carrying this T cell receptor (beta chain) was observed a single time. CDR3 length equals 16 residues. Germline V gives CDR1 GTSNPN, CDR2 SVGIG (reference sequence). These data come from a study of blood T cell repertoires in COVID-19. Study at large: Specimens from acute and convalescent COVID-19 originated in the United States, Italy and Spain. The analysed material was cDNA or gDNA that came from T cells, B-cell-depleted T cells, or PBMCs.

Authors' methods: Amplification with reference gene primers provided the estimates of nucleated cell counts. Clones were sequenced by immunoSEQ multiplex PCR, and TCRdb holds only the in-frame ones, with some missing. V and J calls and clone size are as listed in that table; D and trimming were resolved from the DNA. The sample yields a few hundred thousand clones, about 88% seen once. The chain couples TRBV30 to TRBJ1-2, with a possible D match to TRBD1 (6 bases). This receptor was obtained from a woman in her thirties or forties who had recovered from COVID-19. Sequences were obtained from peripheral blood. Written as DNA, the CDR3 is TGTGCTCCCCGGGGACACCCGGGCATGGCTAACTATGGCTACACCTTC. Translating it yields CAPRGHPGMANYGYTF.